This TCR beta chain was sequenced during a study of post-analysis software for immune sequencing data. Looking at the study overall: As for disease course, relapsing-remitting, secondary progressive and progressive-relapsing multiple sclerosis were all included. Study outcomes and limitations: When patients were compared with controls, about 5 TRBV segments were more frequent, TRBV5-6, TRBV5-1 and TRBV20-1 among them. Normalized Chao1 diversity in multiple sclerosis patients fell significantly below that of controls. Strong co-clustering by F measure was seen for same-batch samples.

Libraries were made from TCR beta cDNA, and they carried unique molecular identifiers. The source material, roughly 0.9 to 11 million T cells, gave rise to roughly 0.5 million cDNA molecules. TCRdb processed the PCR reads anew with MiXCR; each CDR3 protein has one entry. This table holds about 540,000 distinct CDR3 sequences, 30% to 40% found once. The CDR3 is 13 amino acids. With 1 base clipped from V and 8 bases from J, the junction kept 0 bases outside the gene matches. Germline V gene sequence: CDR1 SGHRS, CDR2 YFSETQ. This clonotype was seen a few times. The antigen remains unidentified. The sample consisted of blood. The clonotype was recovered from a girl between 2 and 17 years old with multiple sclerosis. The chain couples TRBV5-1 to TRBJ1-4; 9 nucleotides agree with TRBD1. In DNA, the CDR3 is TGCGCCAGCAGCTTGACAGGGGGCGAAAAACTGTTTTTT. It is translated as CASSLTGGEKLFF.